This T cell receptor beta chain came from a study of CD8+ T cells in alopecia areata. Concerning this clone itself: No antigen is known for it. Gene names follow the mouse nomenclature. The missing CDR3 end, 4 residues past where the read stops, is filled in from the germline J gene.

Following RNA extraction, reverse transcription yielded cDNA that acted as the sequencing template. The repertoire was sequenced with immunoSEQ multiplex PCR; TCRdb's copy has only in-frame clones and lacks some. Altogether about 110,000 clones were found in the sample, and no singletons occur. Study-wide results and caveats: Normal scalp had lower clonality than lesional scalp, with alopecia totalis/universalis lesions showing this most strongly. TCR sharing across patients was less clear than in mice, possibly HLA-related.

This CDR3 has 11 residues. Germline loops: CDR1 FNHDT, CDR2 SITEND (reference sequence). Sequencing used lesional skin. This chain uses TRBV19 with TRBJ1-4; D is undetermined. The receptor was isolated from a C3H/HeJ mouse with alopecia areata. Mice of this strain are of MHC haplotype H2-k. Incomplete CDR3 DNA: TGTGCCAGTGGAGAGGGCGAA. It is translated as CASGEGE. The whole CDR3 reads CASGEGERLFF.